This T cell receptor (beta chain) was captured by sequencing in a study of T cell repertoires in cytomegalovirus infection. Study context: Indicated by public TCR beta signatures were CMV infection and matching HLA type.

The study, taken as a whole, reports: Summed frequency of shared TCR beta families picked out CMV carriers who also had the relevant HLA. In two of eight donors, the top clonotype was HLA-C-restricted CMV-specific.

This CDR3 region has 15 residues. V dropped 6 bases and J dropped 4; count of bases not matched to a gene: 8. CDR1 is MNHEY, CDR2 SVGEGT, per germline. TCRdb reprocessed the reads via MiXCR and lists one record per CDR3 protein. The sample shows about 60,000 distinct CDR3 sequences, 25% to 40% of them seen only once. This clonotype was seen more than once but under ten times. The antigen remains unidentified. The V gene is TRBV6-2 or TRBV6-3, the J gene TRBJ2-1; TRBD1 agrees at 8 bases. The sample consisted of PBMCs, sequenced either directly or after in vitro stimulation (not recorded which). This TCR was sampled from a human donor in good health (CMV status not recorded). Some clones in this sample may be carry-over from other donors' samples. CDR3 DNA sequence: TGTGCCAGCAGACCGACAGGGGCCAATTACAATGAGCAGTTCTTC. It is translated as CASRPTGANYNEQFF.